One sample yielded the 18 T cell receptor beta chains listed below, sequenced in a study of T cells in Graves' hyperthyroidism and ophthalmopathy. The investigators amplified TCR beta CDR3 regions from RNA transcripts. First-round RT-PCR with HTBI primers amplified the TCR CDR3 region. Using its own MiXCR run on the multiplex PCR reads, TCRdb lists one record per CDR3 protein. Of about 840,000 distinct CDR3 sequences in the sample, roughly 37% were seen once. The sequencing sample was made of blood. Receptor source: a man between 18 and 35 years old with Graves' hyperthyroidism.

The V and J genes are TRBV19 and TRBJ2-5; no clear D. This CDR3 comprises 14 residues. V lost 1 base and J 1 base, leaving 7 bases between the germline ends. Germline V gene sequence: CDR1 LNHDA, CDR2 SQIVND (reference sequence). CDR3 DNA: TGTGCCAGTAGTATAGGCGGATCCCAAGAGACCCAGTACTTC. Translated, it gives CASSIGGSQETQYF.

A few counts support this clonotype. This chain uses TRBV5-1 with TRBJ2-6; no reliable D call. The length of the CDR3 is 16 residues. V dropped 0 bases and J dropped 0 bases, with 7 bases sitting between them. The germline gives CDR1 SGHRS, CDR2 YFSETQ. The CDR3 DNA follows: TGCGCCAGCAGCTTGGGGGTTAACTCTGGGGCCAACGTCCTGACTTTC. The encoded protein is CASSLGVNSGANVLTF.

This clonotype was detected a few times. This chain links TRBV28 with TRBJ1-6; possible D gene TRBD1, 5 bases. This CDR3 is 15 amino acids long. Trimming took 5 bases from V and 9 from J, leaving 17 bases between them. Germline CDR1 is MDHEN and CDR2 is SYDVKM. The CDR3 nucleotides read TGTGCCAGCAGTCCAGGGCAGTCGTCCGCTTCACCCCTCCACTTT. Translating it yields CASSPGQSSASPLHF.

The rearrangement joins TRBV12-3 or TRBV12-4 to TRBJ2-7, with TRBD2 matching 16 bases. The V and J ends lost 6 bases and 2 bases, in that order; junction bases with no gene match: 10. This CDR3 comprises 18 residues. The CDR3 bases are TGTGCCAGCAGGAGCCTCGAGGGGACTAGCGGGAGGGCCTACGAGCAGTACTTC. Encoded protein: CASRSLEGTSGRAYEQYF.

The chain joins TRBV13 to TRBJ2-7; D is unclear. CDR1 is PRHDT, CDR2 FYEKMQ, per germline (reference sequence). CDR3 size: 13 residues. Trimming removed 2 bases from V and 5 bases from J, with 10 bases in between. For the CDR3, the DNA is TGTGCCAGCAGCTTAAGAGAAGGGAACGAGCAGTACTTC. Amino acid sequence: CASSLREGNEQYF.

For this clonotype: A much larger clone lies a single base off, so this may be a read error. This chain uses TRBV15 with TRBJ2-2, with D perhaps matching TRBD1 or TRBD2 (5 bases each). Germline CDR1 and CDR2: LNHNV and YYDKDF (reference sequence). The CDR3 is 13 residues long. The V and J ends lost 8 bases and 0 bases respectively, with 7 bases between them. In nucleotides, the CDR3 is TGTGCCACCGGGACGGCGAACACCGGGGAGCTGTTTTTT. The encoded protein is CATGTANTGELFF.

The V and J genes are TRBV2 and TRBJ2-5; no reliable D call. The V gene's germline CDR1 is SNHLY and CDR2 FYNNEI. V lost 6 bases and J 5 bases, leaving 19 bases between the germline ends. This CDR3 has 15 residues. CDR3 residues: CASSQGQAAGETQYF. The CDR3 DNA sequence: TGTGCCAGCAGCCAAGGTCAGGCTGCCGGGGAGACCCAGTACTTC.

This sequence joins TRBV7-3 and TRBJ2-5; 7 nucleotides agree with TRBD1. The ends lost 4 bases at V and 1 base at J; junction bases unmatched: 6. Germline CDR1 SGHTA, CDR2 FQGTGA. The CDR3 contains 15 residues. CDR3 bases: TGTGCCAGCAGCTCAGGGGGAAGTGGCCAAGAGACCCAGTACTTC. Its translation is CASSSGGSGQETQYF. The full variable domain, completed using reference TRBV7-3 and TRBJ2-5, is GAGVSQTPSNKVTEKGKYVELRCDPISGHTALYWYRQSLGQGPEFLIYFQGTGAADDSGLPNDRFFAVRPEGSVSTLKIQRTERGDSAVYLCASSSGGSGQETQYFGPGTRLLVL.

On this clonotype: This may come from a read error, since a much larger clone is one base off. The rearrangement uses TRBV29-1 and TRBJ2-5; 8 nucleotides line up with TRBD1. Germline CDR1 and CDR2: SQVTM and ANQGSEA. After removal of 7 bases from V and 3 bases from J, the junction contained 4 bases not matched to a gene. The CDR3 covers 12 residues. CDR3 in amino acids: CSAIQGEETQYF. The CDR3 DNA is TGCAGCGCTATACAGGGGGAAGAGACCCAGTACTTC.

This clonotype was counted a few times. This chain connects TRBV27 to TRBJ1-4, with TRBD1 matching over 8 bases. This CDR3 is 12 amino acids long. With V trimmed by 9 bases and J by 6 bases, 3 bases remained unmatched. Germline values: CDR1 MNHEY, CDR2 SMNVEV (reference sequence). The CDR3 spells CASRTGYEKLFF. CDR3 coding DNA: TGTGCCAGTAGGACAGGGTATGAAAAACTGTTTTTT.

The chain carries TRBV7-9 and TRBJ1-2, with D hard to call. With 1 base removed from V and 7 bases from J, the gap between germline ends came to 13 bases. The V gene's germline CDR1 is SEHNR and CDR2 FQNEAQ (reference sequence). The CDR3 runs 14 residues. The CDR3: CASSLDTPWVGYTF. CDR3 DNA: TGTGCCAGCAGCTTAGATACGCCCTGGGTTGGCTACACCTTC.

This chain connects TRBV6-1 to TRBJ2-7, with D uncertain. Germline lookup yields CDR1 MNHNS and CDR2 SASEGT. V lost 6 bases and J lost 3, with 9 bases in between. The CDR3 is 12 amino acids. CDR3 protein: CASREMDYEQYF. CDR3 sequence (DNA): TGTGCCAGCAGGGAGATGGACTACGAGCAGTACTTC.

J is TRBJ2-2 and V is TRBV5-1, with D unclear. The germline gives CDR1 SGHRS, CDR2 YFSETQ. The CDR3 covers 12 residues. The V end lost 4 bases, the J end lost 8 bases, and 9 bases lay between the germline ends. The DNA for the CDR3 is TGCGCCAGCAGCCTCCGATGGGGGGAGCTGTTTTTT. Translated: CASSLRWGELFF.

The chain joins TRBV20-1 to TRBJ2-7, with 7 bases aligning to TRBD1. Germline CDR1 is DFQATT and CDR2 is SNEGSKA (reference sequence). The CDR3 loop spans 13 amino acids. With 4 bases clipped from V and 2 bases from J, the junction kept 5 bases outside the gene matches. This CDR3 reads CSATTGDAYEQYF. CDR3 nucleotides: TGCAGTGCTACTACAGGGGATGCCTACGAGCAGTACTTC.

CDR3 region: CASSQGLAGSSEQYF. CDR3 coding DNA: TGTGCCAGCAGCCAAGGACTAGCTGGTAGCTCCGAGCAGTACTTC. V and J are TRBV7-2 and TRBJ2-7; 8 bases are shared with TRBD2. The CDR3 is 15 amino acids. The germline V gene has CDR1 SGHTA and CDR2 FQGNSA. V trimming: 5 bases; J trimming: 6 bases; junction bases outside the gene matches: 12.

The chain has TRBV9 and TRBJ2-2; the match to TRBD2 covers 8 bases. The CDR3 has 13 amino acids. The germline V gene has CDR1 SGDLS and CDR2 YYNGEE. Germline trimming cut 10 bases from V and 5 bases from J; bases unmatched to any gene: 7. CDR3 bases: TGTGCCTGCGCCGAGCGGGGGACCGGGGAGCTGTTTTTT. Translating it yields CACAERGTGELFF.

This clonotype appeared many times. The chain couples TRBV6-5 to TRBJ1-1; no definite D call. The CDR3 contains 13 residues. In germline, CDR1 is MNHEY, CDR2 SVGAGI. The V end lost 6 bases, the J end lost 3 bases, and 11 bases lay between the germline ends. This chain's CDR3 is CASRAAGDTEAFF. In nucleotides, the CDR3 is TGTGCCAGCAGAGCCGCCGGAGACACTGAAGCTTTCTTT.

The J gene is TRBJ1-5, the V gene TRBV7-8, with no clear D. Germline V CDR1 and CDR2: SGHVS, FQNEAQ. The CDR3 contains 10 residues. Between the trimmed V and J ends, which lost 5 bases and 14 bases, there was a span of 10 bases. The DNA for the CDR3 is TGTGCCAGCAGCGCCAGCTACGAGCATTTT. Amino acids: CASSASYEHF.